This T cell receptor (beta chain) was recorded in a study of vaccination and CD4 T cells after COVID-19. Study at large: Convalescent donors: six male, four female; seven Caucasian, two Asian, one multiracial, two Hispanic. The study drew post-COVID samples a median around 92 days after diagnosis (range 35 to 161).

A word on this clonotype: Antigen specificity is unknown.

With the Oncomine TCR Beta short-read assay, DNA from cultured CD4+ T cells was sequenced. MiXCR, applied by TCRdb to the PCR reads, yields one record per CDR3 protein. Altogether 17,000 or so distinct CDR3 sequences are present, about 40% being singletons, with the ten largest covering 8% to 9.5%. The sample's treatment: roughly ten-day PBMC culture with coronavirus spike peptide pools or control peptides (ViraFEST assay). After expanding antigen-specific T cells with peptide pools, ViraFEST sequenced their TCRs. PCR positivity was dated March to December 2020, before US Alpha, Beta and Delta variants. V shed 6 bases and J 7 bases; nucleotides not matched to a gene: 9. This CDR3 contains 13 residues. Looked up from germline, CDR1 is DFQATT and CDR2 is SNEGSKA (reference sequence).

V gene TRBV20-1 combines with J gene TRBJ1-2; TRBD1 agrees at 9 bases. The TCR sequence derives from a human donor who had recovered from COVID-19. The sequenced material came from CD4+ T cells from blood, cultured in vitro. The CDR3 coding sequence is TGCAGTGCAGCACTTGGGACAGGGCTTGGCTACACCTTC. Its translation is CSAALGTGLGYTF.